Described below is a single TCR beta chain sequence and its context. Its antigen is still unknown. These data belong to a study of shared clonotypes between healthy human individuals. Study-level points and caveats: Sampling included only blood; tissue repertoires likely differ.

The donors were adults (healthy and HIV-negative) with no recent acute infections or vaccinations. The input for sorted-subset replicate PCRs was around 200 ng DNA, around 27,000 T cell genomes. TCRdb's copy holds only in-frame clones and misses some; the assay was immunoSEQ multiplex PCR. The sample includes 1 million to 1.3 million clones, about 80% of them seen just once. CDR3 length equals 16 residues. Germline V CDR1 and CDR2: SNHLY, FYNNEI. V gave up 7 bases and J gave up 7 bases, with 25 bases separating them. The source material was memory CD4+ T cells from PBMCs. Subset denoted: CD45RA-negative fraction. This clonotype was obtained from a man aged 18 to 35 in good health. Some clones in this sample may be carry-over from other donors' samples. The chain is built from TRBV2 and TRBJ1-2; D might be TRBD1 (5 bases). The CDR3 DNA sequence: TGTGCCAGCACAGGTCGGACCCGGGGCGGGCTGCCTGGCTACACCTTC. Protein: CASTGRTRGGLPGYTF.